Listed below are T cell receptor beta chains from one sample, sequenced in a study of CD8 T cells in Susac syndrome. In TCRdb, the immunoSEQ multiplex PCR reads were re-called with MiXCR into one record per CDR3 protein. The profile covers tens of thousands of distinct CDR3 sequences, with roughly 95% appearing a single time and around 0.11% taken by the ten largest. The material sequenced was CD4+ T cells from PBMCs. All receptors come from a human donor with multiple sclerosis. Both conserved end residues are trimmed from each CDR3. The order of the fields is V gene, clone size, J gene, CDR3 length, CDR3 protein. Size values are once, few and many counts, or a class for expanded clones, and some rows have none.

TRBV6-6	.	TRBJ1-1	10	ASSLQNTEAF
TRBV6-1	.	TRBJ2-7	12	ASSEGYDGYEQY
TRBV12-3/TRBV12-4	.	TRBJ2-2	9	ASSSPRELF
TRBV6-6	.	TRBJ2-1	12	ASSYRDGYNEQF
TRBV12-3/TRBV12-4	few	TRBJ1-6	12	ASSLSRNNSPLH
TRBV19	.	TRBJ1-5	11	ASGREDNQPQH
TRBV19	.	TRBJ1-6	12	ASSIAGRTSPLH
TRBV2	.	TRBJ1-2	15	ASSERGQGSLSGGYT
TRBV20-1	.	TRBJ2-5	15	SARVGGGALGQETQY
TRBV7-9	.	TRBJ1-5	11	ASSLNTFKPQH
TRBV11-2	.	TRBJ2-7	13	ASSRQAGTGDEQY
TRBV19	.	TRBJ1-6	11	ASKLQDNSPLH
TRBV3-1	.	TRBJ2-5	13	ASSQDGAKKETQY
TRBV4-1	.	TRBJ2-3	13	ASSQYAGGRDTQY
TRBV5-1	once	TRBJ2-1	15	ASSLPTGGRSYNEQF